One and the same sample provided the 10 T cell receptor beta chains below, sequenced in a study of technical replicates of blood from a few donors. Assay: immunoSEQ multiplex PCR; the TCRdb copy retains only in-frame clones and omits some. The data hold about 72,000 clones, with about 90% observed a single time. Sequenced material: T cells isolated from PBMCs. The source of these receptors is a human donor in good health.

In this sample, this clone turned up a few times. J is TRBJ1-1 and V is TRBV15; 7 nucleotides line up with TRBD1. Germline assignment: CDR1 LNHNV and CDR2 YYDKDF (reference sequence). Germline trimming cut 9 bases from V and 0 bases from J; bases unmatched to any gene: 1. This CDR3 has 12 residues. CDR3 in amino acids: CATGTVNTEAFF. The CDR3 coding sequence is TGTGCCACTGGGACAGTGAACACTGAAGCTTTCTTT.

The CDR3, as DNA: TGTGCCAGCAGTTCACTCCGGGACAGGGCAAACGGGGAGCTGTTTTTT. Translated, it gives CASSSLRDRANGELFF. The J gene is TRBJ2-2, the V gene TRBV27; TRBD1 aligns across 9 bases. The CDR3 sequence is 16 residues long. The V and J ends lost 4 bases and 7 bases, in that order; junction bases with no gene match: 10. Germline V CDR1 and CDR2: MNHEY, SMNVEV (reference sequence).

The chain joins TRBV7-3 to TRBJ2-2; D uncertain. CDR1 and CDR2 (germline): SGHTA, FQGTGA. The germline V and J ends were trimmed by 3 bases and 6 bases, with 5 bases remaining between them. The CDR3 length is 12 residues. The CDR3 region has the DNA TGTGCCAGCAGCTTTAGCCCCGGGGAGCTGTTTTTT. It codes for CASSFSPGELFF.

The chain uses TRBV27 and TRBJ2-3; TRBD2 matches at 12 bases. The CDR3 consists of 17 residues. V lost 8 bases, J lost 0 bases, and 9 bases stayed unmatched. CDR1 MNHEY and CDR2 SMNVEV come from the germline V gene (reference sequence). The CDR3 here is CASSLFGLAGSTDTQYF. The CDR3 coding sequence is TGTGCCAGCTCCCTATTTGGACTAGCGGGGAGCACAGATACGCAGTATTTT.

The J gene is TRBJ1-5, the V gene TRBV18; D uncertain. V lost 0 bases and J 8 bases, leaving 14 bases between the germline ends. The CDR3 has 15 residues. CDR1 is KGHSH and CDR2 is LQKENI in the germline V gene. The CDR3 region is CASSPPLSGLKPQHF. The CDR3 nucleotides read TGTGCCAGCTCACCACCGCTCAGTGGCCTCAAGCCCCAGCATTTT.

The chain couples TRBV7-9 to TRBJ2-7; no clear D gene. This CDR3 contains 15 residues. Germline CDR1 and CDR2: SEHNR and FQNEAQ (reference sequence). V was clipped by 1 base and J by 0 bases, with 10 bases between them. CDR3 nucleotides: TGTGCCAGCAGCTTAGTGCAGGCTACCTCCTACGAGCAGTACTTC. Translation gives CASSLVQATSYEQYF.

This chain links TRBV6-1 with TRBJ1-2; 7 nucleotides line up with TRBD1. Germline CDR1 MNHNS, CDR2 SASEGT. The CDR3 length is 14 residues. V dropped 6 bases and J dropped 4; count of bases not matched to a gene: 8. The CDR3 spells CASRSGTEIYGYTF. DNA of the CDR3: TGTGCCAGCAGATCCGGGACAGAAATCTATGGCTACACCTTC.

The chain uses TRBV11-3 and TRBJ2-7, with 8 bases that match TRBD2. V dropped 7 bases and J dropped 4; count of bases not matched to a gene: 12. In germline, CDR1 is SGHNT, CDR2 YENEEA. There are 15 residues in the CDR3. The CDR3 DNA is TGTGCCAGCACCGGGGGGGGAGCGGGCGGATACGAGCAGTACTTC. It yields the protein CASTGGGAGGYEQYF.

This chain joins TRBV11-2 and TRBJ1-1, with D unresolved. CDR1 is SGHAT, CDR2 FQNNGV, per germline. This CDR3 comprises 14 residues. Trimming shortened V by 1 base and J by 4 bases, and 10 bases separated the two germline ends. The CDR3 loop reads CASSLVGWPTEAFF. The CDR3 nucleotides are TGTGCCAGCAGCTTAGTTGGCTGGCCCACTGAAGCTTTCTTT.

CDR3 DNA sequence: TGTGCCAGTACCCAACACGGGACAGCTAATGAAAAACTGTTTTTT. Its protein product is CASTQHGTANEKLFF. The chain employs TRBV19 and TRBJ1-4, with 7 bases matching TRBD1. The length of the CDR3 is 15 residues. CDR1 LNHDA and CDR2 SQIVND come from the germline V gene (reference sequence). Trimming at V came to 7 bases and at J to 3 bases, leaving 8 bases not matched to a gene.